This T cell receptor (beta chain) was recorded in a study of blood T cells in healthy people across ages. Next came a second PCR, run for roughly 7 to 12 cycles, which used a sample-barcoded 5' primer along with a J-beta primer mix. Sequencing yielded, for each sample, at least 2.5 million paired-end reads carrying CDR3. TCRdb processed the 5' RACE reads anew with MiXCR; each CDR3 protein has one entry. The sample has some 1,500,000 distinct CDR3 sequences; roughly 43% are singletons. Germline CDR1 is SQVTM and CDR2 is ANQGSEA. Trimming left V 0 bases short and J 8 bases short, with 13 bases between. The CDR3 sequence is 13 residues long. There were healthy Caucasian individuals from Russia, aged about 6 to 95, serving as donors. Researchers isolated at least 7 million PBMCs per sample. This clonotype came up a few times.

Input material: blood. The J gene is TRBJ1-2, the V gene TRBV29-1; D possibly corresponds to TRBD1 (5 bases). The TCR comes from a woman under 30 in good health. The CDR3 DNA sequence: TGCAGCGTTGAAGATATCGGGGCGCGGGGCTACACCTTC. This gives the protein CSVEDIGARGYTF.